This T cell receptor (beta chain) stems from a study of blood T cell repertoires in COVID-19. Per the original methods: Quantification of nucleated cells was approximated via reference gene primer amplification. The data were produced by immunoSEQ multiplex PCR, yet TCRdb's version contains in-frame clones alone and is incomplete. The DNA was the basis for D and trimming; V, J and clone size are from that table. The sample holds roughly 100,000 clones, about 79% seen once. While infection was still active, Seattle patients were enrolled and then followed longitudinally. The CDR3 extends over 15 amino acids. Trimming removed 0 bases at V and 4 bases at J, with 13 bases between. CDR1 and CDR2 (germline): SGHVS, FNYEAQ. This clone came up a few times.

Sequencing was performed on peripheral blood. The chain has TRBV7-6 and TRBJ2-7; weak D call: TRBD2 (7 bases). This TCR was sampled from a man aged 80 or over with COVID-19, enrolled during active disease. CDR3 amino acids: CASSLAGGRVYEQYF. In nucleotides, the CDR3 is TGTGCCAGCAGCTTAGCGGGGGGGCGCGTGTACGAGCAGTACTTC.